This T cell receptor beta chain was identified in a study of Graves' ophthalmopathy and Graves' hyperthyroidism. Study-wide context: Calling hyperthyroidism stable required that no ophthalmopathy show up within 18 months of follow-up. Study-level results: Appearing in blood as well were most expanded thyroid clonotypes above 0.001 frequency.

From RNA, the CDR3 regions of TCR beta chains were amplified and sequenced. Scientists carried out first-round RT-PCR using HTBI primers and then a second-round multiplex PCR. TCRdb processed the multiplex PCR reads anew with MiXCR; each CDR3 protein has one entry. The top ten hold more than 9.5% of the sample, which has around 1,200,000 distinct CDR3 sequences, around a third seen once. The CDR3 length is 15 residues. Germline CDR1 MNHNS, CDR2 SASEGT. The V end lost 2 bases, the J end lost 4 bases, and 14 bases lay between the germline ends. Regarding this clonotype: The antigen is not known.

This chain connects TRBV6-1 to TRBJ1-2, with D possibly being TRBD1 (5 bases). The sample was peripheral blood or thyroid tissue (not recorded which). This clonotype was sampled from an adult man with Graves' hyperthyroidism. The DNA for the CDR3 is TGTGCCAGCAGTGAAAATCGGGGCCCCGGCTATGGCTACACCTTC. Translated: CASSENRGPGYGYTF.